The 30 T cell receptor beta chains below all came from one sample that was sequenced in a study of T cells in Graves' hyperthyroidism and ophthalmopathy. TCR beta CDR3 region amplification was performed from RNA transcripts. The HTBI set primed first-round TCR CDR3 RT-PCR. Using its own MiXCR run on the multiplex PCR reads, TCRdb lists one record per CDR3 protein. Of roughly 500,000 distinct CDR3 sequences in the sample, about 24% were seen once. The sequenced sample consisted of blood. These TCRs come from a woman aged 30 to 39 with Graves' ophthalmopathy.

This clonotype was seen repeatedly, ten times or more. The chain joins TRBV6-5 to TRBJ1-1, with D possibly TRBD1 on 5 matching bases. Trimming stripped 0 bases from V and 7 bases from J, with 12 bases between. This CDR3 is built from 14 residues. Germline V gene sequence: CDR1 MNHEY, CDR2 SVGAGI. The CDR3 spells CASSYSGDAGEAFF. In DNA, the CDR3 is TGTGCCAGCAGTTACTCGGGGGACGCGGGTGAAGCTTTCTTT.

This chain links TRBV12-3 or TRBV12-4 with TRBJ1-1; D is possibly TRBD1 (5 bases). CDR3 length: 12 amino acids. Trimming took 8 bases from V and 5 from J, leaving 12 bases between them. CDR3 bases: TGTGCCAGCGACGGGGGGGGAACTGAAGCTTTCTTT. Its translation: CASDGGGTEAFF.

The chain is built from TRBV18 and TRBJ1-5; D call uncertain. Germline assignment: CDR1 KGHSH and CDR2 LQKENI. This CDR3 comprises 13 residues. Trimming took off 2 bases at V and 3 bases at J, with 5 bases between the two ends. The CDR3: CASSPTTNQPQHF. The CDR3 DNA reads TGTGCCAGCTCACCAACCACCAATCAGCCCCAGCATTTT.

This clonotype showed up many times. V gene TRBV5-1 combines with J gene TRBJ2-2; tentatively, D is TRBD2 (5 bases). V shed 2 bases and J shed 8 bases, with 13 bases lying between them. The CDR3 spans 14 residues. Germline V CDR1 and CDR2: SGHRS, YFSETQ. As DNA, the CDR3 is TGCGCCAGCAGCTTTGAGGGCTCTATTGGGGAGCTGTTTTTT. Translating gives CASSFEGSIGELFF.

This clonotype was picked up a small number of times. A clone one base away is much larger, so this may be a read error. The chain recombines TRBV11-1 with TRBJ2-2; D gene unclear. The CDR3 has 13 amino acids. Germline V gene sequence: CDR1 SGHAT, CDR2 FQDESV (reference sequence). As DNA, the CDR3 is TGTGTCAGCAGCTCCGTGAACACCGGGGAGCTGTTTTTT. Translated, it gives CVSSSVNTGELFF.

The chain links TRBV6-1 to TRBJ1-2; D gene unclear. The germline gives CDR1 MNHNS, CDR2 SASEGT. With 5 bases removed from V and 0 bases from J, the gap between germline ends came to 13 bases. CDR3 length: 15 amino acids. The CDR3 region is CASSTREGTNYGYTF. CDR3 in DNA: TGTGCCAGCAGTACCCGGGAGGGAACTAACTATGGCTACACCTTC.

The sample holds a few counts of this clonotype. This chain joins TRBV28 and TRBJ2-6; D unclear. V was shortened by 3 bases and J by 2 bases, with 5 bases between the two germline ends. In germline, CDR1 is MDHEN, CDR2 SYDVKM. There are 14 residues in the CDR3. Here the CDR3 reads CASSFEPGANVLTF. The CDR3 nucleotides are TGTGCCAGCAGTTTTGAGCCTGGGGCCAACGTCCTGACTTTC.

Note on this clonotype: The final CDR3 position lacks the conserved phenylalanine or tryptophan, pointing to a likely read error. Because the CDR3's place on the DNA is in doubt, the DNA is left out and the CDR3 is given as listed by TCRdb. J is TRBJ1-5 and V is TRBV24-1; the D segment call TRBD1 is taken from the table without a DNA check. The CDR3 spans 13 residues, counting both ends. The germline V gene encodes CDR1 KGHDR and CDR2 SFDVKD. This chain's CDR3 is CATSEGVDQPQQL.

This clonotype occurred many times. The chain employs TRBV20-1 and TRBJ1-1; D is unclear. The CDR3 is 11 amino acids. Per the germline V gene, CDR1 is DFQATT and CDR2 is SNEGSKA (reference sequence). CDR3 sequence: CSLGGRAEAFF. Here the CDR3 DNA reads TGCAGCTTAGGAGGTCGAGCTGAAGCTTTCTTT.

The gene calls are TRBV28 and TRBJ1-1; no reliable D call. CDR3 length equals 16 residues. Germline CDR1 and CDR2: MDHEN and SYDVKM. Trimming removed 3 bases at V and 0 bases at J, with 14 bases between. CDR3: CASSLSGRRVNTEAFF. CDR3 sequence (DNA): TGTGCCAGCAGTTTGTCGGGGAGGCGGGTGAACACTGAAGCTTTCTTT.

This clonotype was counted many times. This rearrangement joins TRBV4-2 to TRBJ1-2, with no clear D. Between the trimmed V and J ends, which lost 0 bases and 4 bases, there was a span of 12 bases. This CDR3 has 15 amino acids. Germline-derived CDR1 and CDR2 are LGHNA and YNFKEQ. The CDR3, as DNA: TGTGCCAGCAGCCAAGATCGGGTTGGATTCTATGGCTACACCTTC. It is translated as CASSQDRVGFYGYTF.

The sample holds many counts of this clonotype. V is TRBV12-3 or TRBV12-4 and J is TRBJ1-5; D remains unclear. The CDR3 is made up of 13 amino acids. The V end lost 4 bases, the J end lost 4 bases, and 8 bases lay between the germline ends. CDR3 amino acids: CASSWHPNQPQHF. The CDR3 region has the DNA TGTGCCAGCAGTTGGCATCCAAATCAGCCCCAGCATTTT.

The chain links TRBV19 to TRBJ1-5; 8 bases line up with TRBD1. J gave up 0 bases and V 5 bases, and 3 bases lay outside the gene matches. The CDR3 loop spans 15 amino acids. Per the germline V gene, CDR1 is LNHDA and CDR2 is SQIVND (reference sequence). CDR3 sequence: CASSQGAVSNQPQHF. CDR3 DNA sequence: TGTGCCAGTAGTCAGGGGGCGGTTAGCAATCAGCCCCAGCATTTT.

At least ten counts were recorded for this clonotype. The chain carries TRBV6-5 and TRBJ2-7, with 8 bases fitting TRBD1. Losses at the gene ends were 2 bases for V and 9 bases for J; bases not matched to a gene: 12. This CDR3 has 15 amino acids. The germline CDR1 and CDR2 sequences are MNHEY and SVGAGI. The CDR3 here is CASSYDRGQGDAQYF. As DNA, the CDR3 is TGTGCCAGCAGTTACGACCGAGGACAGGGAGACGCGCAGTACTTC.

This chain joins TRBV2 and TRBJ1-2; D is unclear. Germline CDR1 reads SNHLY; CDR2 reads FYNNEI. The V end was cut by 4 bases, the J end by 2 bases, with 8 bases between. CDR3 length equals 13 residues. CDR3 DNA: TGTGCCAGCAGTGGTTACATCAACTATGGCTACACCTTC. Its translation is CASSGYINYGYTF.

J is TRBJ2-2 and V is TRBV20-1; 10 bases align to TRBD2. V gave up 0 bases and J gave up 4 bases; unmatched junction bases: 5. Germline CDR1 is DFQATT and CDR2 is SNEGSKA (reference sequence). The CDR3 length is 16 residues. CDR3 loop: CSARDRTSGITGELFF. The DNA for the CDR3 is TGCAGTGCTAGAGATCGGACTAGCGGAATCACCGGGGAGCTGTTTTTT.

This clonotype was recorded many times. The rearrangement links TRBV12-3 or TRBV12-4 to TRBJ1-1, with 9 bases aligning to TRBD1. Germline trimming cut 7 bases from V and 5 bases from J; bases unmatched to any gene: 8. The CDR3 is 14 amino acids. Written as DNA, the CDR3 is TGTGCCAGCACAGGGACAGGGAGGTTGACTGAAGCTTTCTTT. It is translated as CASTGTGRLTEAFF.

The genes are TRBV6-1 and TRBJ1-1; no clear D gene. The CDR3 spans 13 residues. Germline lookup yields CDR1 MNHNS and CDR2 SASEGT. V lost 7 bases and J lost 1, with 10 bases in between. CDR3 region: CASTPERNTEAFF. The CDR3 nucleotides are TGTGCCAGCACCCCAGAGAGGAACACTGAAGCTTTCTTT.

V and J are TRBV7-8 and TRBJ2-5, with 9 positions matching TRBD1. Germline values: CDR1 SGHVS, CDR2 FQNEAQ. CDR3 size: 14 residues. V gave up 6 bases and J gave up 5 bases; unmatched junction bases: 7. The CDR3 DNA reads as TGTGCCAGCAGAAAAGGGACAGGGAGTGAGACCCAGTACTTC. Translating it yields CASRKGTGSETQYF.

The chain combines TRBV20-1 with TRBJ1-2; D remains unclear. This CDR3 has 13 residues. Germline V lookup: CDR1 DFQATT, CDR2 SNEGSKA (reference sequence). V lost 3 bases, J lost 6 bases, and 14 bases lay in between. CDR3 protein: CSASKGNPDGYTF. CDR3 coding DNA: TGCAGTGCTAGTAAGGGAAATCCGGATGGCTACACCTTC.

This clonotype was detected only a few times. The rearrangement uses TRBV28 and TRBJ1-5, with D uncertain. The V and J ends lost 6 bases and 2 bases respectively, with 20 bases between them. CDR1 and CDR2 from the germline V gene are MDHEN and SYDVKM. The CDR3 covers 17 residues. The CDR3 coding sequence is TGTGCCAGCAGCTCGACCGGGATCCTCTCAGGCAATCAGCCCCAGCATTTT. It is translated as CASSSTGILSGNQPQHF.

This clonotype was seen ten or more times. The chain recombines TRBV20-1 with TRBJ1-2, with 10 positions matching TRBD1. CDR1 and CDR2 from the germline V gene are DFQATT and SNEGSKA (reference sequence). The J segment lost 4 bases and the V segment lost 5 bases, leaving 10 bases of the junction unmatched. The length of the CDR3 is 15 residues. The CDR3 DNA sequence: TGCAGTGCTGACAGACAGGGGGCCCACGTCTATGGCTACACCTTC. Protein sequence: CSADRQGAHVYGYTF.

This clonotype has just a few counts. The V gene is TRBV6-5, the J gene TRBJ2-5, with no clear D. Trimming cost V 0 bases and J 4 bases, with 15 bases left between them. Looked up from germline, CDR1 is MNHEY and CDR2 is SVGAGI. The CDR3 extends over 16 amino acids. The CDR3 reads CASSYSILSPGETQYF. As DNA, the CDR3 is TGTGCCAGCAGTTACTCGATACTGAGCCCGGGAGAGACCCAGTACTTC.

This clonotype was found many times. The rearrangement uses TRBV6-1 and TRBJ1-2, with 7 bases matching TRBD1. The CDR3 spans 13 residues. Germline V gene lookup returns CDR1 MNHNS and CDR2 SASEGT. J lost 4 bases, V lost 7 bases, and 6 bases had no gene match. The CDR3 loop reads CASIDRATYGYTF. The CDR3 region has the DNA TGTGCCAGCATTGACAGGGCAACCTATGGCTACACCTTC.

This clonotype has more than one count but fewer than ten. The J gene is TRBJ2-7, the V gene TRBV12-3 or TRBV12-4; D is unresolved. CDR3 length: 14 residues. V gave up 5 bases and J gave up 4 bases, with 15 bases separating them. The CDR3 DNA reads TGTGCCAGCAGTCCCGGGCAGGCCCGTTACGAGCAGTACTTC. It translates to CASSPGQARYEQYF.

Points on this clonotype: A read error may explain this, as a much larger clone is one base away. The chain uses TRBV11-3 and TRBJ1-3; D might be TRBD1 (6 bases). Germline CDR1 SGHNT, CDR2 YENEEA. The CDR3 sequence is 15 residues long. The CDR3 protein is CASSQQGVSGNTLYF. The DNA of the CDR3 is TGTGCCAGCAGCCAACAGGGTGTCTCTGGAAACACCTTATATTTT.

This clonotype was counted at least ten times. The chain couples TRBV13 to TRBJ2-5; TRBD2 agrees at 10 bases. The germline gives CDR1 PRHDT, CDR2 FYEKMQ (reference sequence). This CDR3 region has 17 residues. The junction had 6 bases not matched to a gene; V was cut back by 0 bases and J by 2 bases. DNA for the CDR3: TGTGCCAGCAGCTTAGGGCTAGCGGGGGCACTACAAGAGACCCAGTACTTC. Translation gives CASSLGLAGALQETQYF.

In this sample, this clonotype turned up many times. The rearrangement uses TRBV27 and TRBJ2-5; no clear D gene. Germline CDR1 and CDR2: MNHEY and SMNVEV (reference sequence). The CDR3 has 15 residues. The V end lost 6 bases, the J end lost 2 bases, and 16 bases lay between the germline ends. The CDR3 spells CASSALPGLQETQYF. The CDR3 nucleotides read TGTGCCAGCAGCGCCCTCCCCGGGCTTCAAGAGACCCAGTACTTC.

The chain uses TRBV6-2 or TRBV6-3 and TRBJ2-7; 9 bases map to TRBD1. Germline-derived CDR1 and CDR2 are MNHEY and SVGEGT. After removal of 2 bases from V and 3 bases from J, the junction contained 5 bases not matched to a gene. CDR3 length: 15 residues. This chain's CDR3 is CASSYGQGRNYEQYF. The CDR3, as DNA: TGTGCCAGCAGTTACGGACAGGGGAGGAACTACGAGCAGTACTTC.

The sample holds many counts of this clonotype. The CDR3 nucleotides are TGCAGTGCTAGTATAGGTGGAAACACCGGGGAGCTGTTTTTT. It translates to CSASIGGNTGELFF. This chain joins TRBV20-1 and TRBJ2-2; the D is unclear. Trimming removed 3 bases at V and 2 bases at J, with 10 bases between. The CDR3 consists of 14 residues. Germline V gives CDR1 DFQATT, CDR2 SNEGSKA (reference sequence).